The 30 T cell receptor beta chains below come from one sample, sequenced in a study of blood T cell repertoires in COVID-19. Profiled with immunoSEQ multiplex PCR; TCRdb holds only in-frame clones, not every one. This table has 300,000 to 350,000 clones, over 75% appearing once. The sequenced sample consisted of peripheral blood. These receptors were taken from a young woman with COVID-19, enrolled during active disease.

The gene calls are TRBV29-1 and TRBJ2-3; 9 bases line up with TRBD1. The CDR3 has 16 residues. Germline trimming cut 4 bases from V and 3 bases from J; bases unmatched to any gene: 11. Germline V gives CDR1 SQVTM, CDR2 ANQGSEA. CDR3: CSVGGWTGEQTDTQYF. In nucleotides, the CDR3 is TGCAGCGTTGGAGGCTGGACAGGGGAGCAGACAGATACGCAGTATTTT.

The gene calls are TRBV7-8 and TRBJ2-1; 7 nucleotides match TRBD1. The CDR3 totals 15 residues. V was pared by 2 bases and J by 5 bases, with 6 bases of the junction left unmatched. From germline, CDR1 is SGHVS and CDR2 FQNEAQ. The CDR3 DNA sequence: TGTGCCAGCAGCTTAATGAGGACAGGTAACAATGAGCAGTTCTTC. It codes for CASSLMRTGNNEQFF.

The chain recombines TRBV7-9 with TRBJ1-3; TRBD1 might be the D (5 bases). Germline V lookup: CDR1 SEHNR, CDR2 FQNEAQ (reference sequence). Trimming stripped 2 bases from V and 3 bases from J, with 11 bases between. The CDR3 runs to 15 residues. In DNA form, the CDR3 reads TGTGCCAGCAGCTTACAGGGAGGAATTGGAAACACCATATATTTT. It encodes CASSLQGGIGNTIYF.

The chain uses TRBV3-1 (or the pseudogene TRBV3-2) and TRBJ1-6; no clear D gene. Trimming took 2 bases from V and 6 from J, leaving 14 bases between them. CDR3 size: 16 residues. CDR1 is LGHDT and CDR2 is YNNKEL in the germline V gene (reference sequence). Here the CDR3 DNA reads TGTGCCAGCAGCCAATTCCGGGGTGGTCTTAATTCACCCCTCCACTTT. Encoded protein: CASSQFRGGLNSPLHF.

V usage is TRBV7-2 and J usage is TRBJ1-4, with D tentatively TRBD1 (6 bases). Germline V gives CDR1 SGHTA, CDR2 FQGNSA. Trimming pared 6 bases from V and 1 base from J, leaving 15 bases between. The CDR3 covers 16 residues. The CDR3 reads CASSHLTGLTNEKLFF. The CDR3 DNA reads as TGTGCCAGCAGTCACTTAACAGGGTTAACTAATGAAAAACTGTTTTTT.

The J gene is TRBJ2-2, the V gene TRBV7-6; 12 bases line up with TRBD2. The J segment lost 9 bases and the V segment lost 5 bases, leaving 7 bases of the junction unmatched. The CDR3 covers 15 residues. Per the germline V gene, CDR1 is SGHVS and CDR2 is FNYEAQ. In nucleotides, the CDR3 is TGTGCCAGCAGCCACCGACTAGCGGGAGTTCGGGAGCTGTTTTTT. Residues: CASSHRLAGVRELFF.

Of note for this clone: Other DNA sequences within the sample encode an identical CDR3. The chain employs TRBV10-3 and TRBJ2-3; D gene unclear. The V end lost 0 bases, the J end lost 3 bases, and 7 bases lay between the germline ends. CDR3 length equals 14 residues. The germline gives CDR1 ENHRY, CDR2 SYGVKD. The DNA for the CDR3 is TGTGCCATCAGTGAGTCGACGGGTACAGATACGCAGTATTTT. Residues: CAISESTGTDTQYF.

The CDR3 spells CASSPAGAHGETQYF. CDR3 nucleotides: TGTGCCAGCAGCCCGGCGGGGGCGCACGGGGAGACCCAGTACTTC. The chain uses TRBV7-6 and TRBJ2-5; maybe TRBD2 (7 bases). CDR3 length: 15 residues. V gave up 5 bases and J gave up 5 bases, with 18 bases separating them. The germline CDR1 and CDR2 sequences are SGHVS and FNYEAQ.

The gene calls are TRBV28 and TRBJ1-1; 9 nucleotides agree with TRBD1. The CDR3 covers 15 residues. In germline, CDR1 is MDHEN, CDR2 SYDVKM. V lost 2 bases to trimming and J lost 4 bases; unmatched junction nucleotides: 5. CDR3 sequence reads: CASSLPGQGRTEAFF. The CDR3 coding sequence is TGTGCCAGCAGTTTACCTGGACAGGGGCGCACTGAAGCTTTCTTT.

This chain connects TRBV6-1 to TRBJ2-1; TRBD1 matches 9 bases. This CDR3 is 20 amino acids long. The germline CDR1 and CDR2 sequences are MNHNS and SASEGT. The V segment lost 4 bases and the J segment 3 bases; nucleotides outside the gene matches: 19. The CDR3 nucleotides read TGTGCCAGCAGTGTCCTGTTTGGGGGACAGGGTGCTGCTGTCTACAATGAGCAGTTCTTC. Translation gives CASSVLFGGQGAAVYNEQFF.

The chain joins TRBV10-3 to TRBJ2-7, with 7 bases fitting TRBD1. J was trimmed by 2 bases and V by 11 bases; bases with no gene match: 9. Looked up from germline, CDR1 is ENHRY and CDR2 is SYGVKD. This CDR3 contains 13 residues. Here the CDR3 reads CASLRDRAYEQYF. The CDR3 DNA follows: TGTGCCTCCCTCAGAGACAGGGCCTACGAGCAGTACTTC.

This chain joins TRBV4-1 and TRBJ2-7; TRBD1 might be the D (5 bases). The CDR3 runs to 13 residues. In germline, CDR1 is MGHRA, CDR2 YSYEKL. V was pared by 4 bases and J by 0 bases, with 7 bases between. The CDR3 coding sequence is TGCGCCAGCAGCCGGGGCCCCTCCTACGAGCAGTACTTC. It is translated as CASSRGPSYEQYF.

The chain employs TRBV7-2 and TRBJ1-3, with D perhaps TRBD1 (5 bases). Germline-derived CDR1 and CDR2 are SGHTA and FQGNSA. The V end was cut by 7 bases, the J end by 3 bases, with 16 bases between. This CDR3 is built from 15 residues. For the CDR3, the DNA is TGTGCCAGCACCTCGGCTGGGGCCTATGGAAACACCATATATTTT. This codes for CASTSAGAYGNTIYF.

The chain links TRBV11-2 to TRBJ2-7; TRBD1 agrees at 8 bases. Germline CDR1 SGHAT, CDR2 FQNNGV. The junction had 7 bases not matched to a gene; V was cut back by 4 bases and J by 2 bases. This CDR3 is 15 amino acids long. For the CDR3, the DNA is TGTGCCAGCAGCTCGGGGACAGGCGGCACCTACGAGCAGTACTTC. Amino acids: CASSSGTGGTYEQYF.

This chain uses TRBV6-5 with TRBJ1-5; D perhaps matches TRBD1 (5 bases). The CDR3 totals 14 residues. The germline V gene encodes CDR1 MNHEY and CDR2 SVGAGI. V was clipped by 9 bases and J by 4 bases, with 16 bases between them. The CDR3 DNA is TGTGCCAGTCGGGGGGTCAACTGGAATCAGCCCCAGCATTTT. Amino acids: CASRGVNWNQPQHF.

CDR3 loop: CASSEGGSSPLHF. CDR3 DNA sequence: TGTGCCAGCAGTGAGGGGGGGAGTTCACCCCTCCACTTT. The V and J genes are TRBV25-1 and TRBJ1-6, with a tentative D call TRBD1 (5 bases). Germline V lookup: CDR1 MGHDK, CDR2 SYGVNS. V lost 3 bases to trimming and J lost 9 bases, with 9 bases between them. The CDR3 runs 13 residues.

The chain combines TRBV2 with TRBJ1-4; D not resolved. Trimming stripped 8 bases from V and 7 bases from J, with 20 bases between. CDR3 size: 15 residues. Germline CDR1 reads SNHLY; CDR2 reads FYNNEI. The CDR3 DNA sequence: TGTGCCAGCTGCGGCGGATCTTTCGCGGGTGAAAAACTGTTTTTT. Translation: CASCGGSFAGEKLFF.

This chain uses TRBV25-1 with TRBJ1-1, with 7 bases aligning to TRBD1. V trimming: 6 bases; J trimming: 4 bases; junction bases outside the gene matches: 8. The CDR3 length is 14 residues. CDR1 is MGHDK and CDR2 is SYGVNS in the germline V gene. The chain's CDR3 is CASSLTGPATEAFF. The CDR3 nucleotides are TGTGCCAGCAGCCTGACAGGGCCGGCCACTGAAGCTTTCTTT.

The chain links TRBV2 to TRBJ2-7; D perhaps matches TRBD1 (5 bases). The CDR3 runs 11 residues. The V end lost 9 bases, the J end lost 6 bases, and 12 bases lay between the germline ends. CDR1 SNHLY and CDR2 FYNNEI come from the germline V gene. The CDR3 DNA reads TGTGCCAGTCAAGAAAGGGGCGAGCAGTACTTC. It encodes CASQERGEQYF.

The genes are TRBV28 and TRBJ1-3, with a weak D call TRBD1 (5 bases). The CDR3 sequence is 15 residues long. Germline-derived CDR1 and CDR2 are MDHEN and SYDVKM. Between the trimmed V and J ends, which lost 4 bases and 2 bases, there was a span of 12 bases. CDR3 bases: TGTGCCAGCAGTTCCCCGGGGGGAGCTGGAAACACCATATATTTT. Translated, it gives CASSSPGGAGNTIYF.

This chain connects TRBV5-1 to TRBJ1-1; 7 bases map to TRBD1. This CDR3 has 15 residues. Trimming removed 4 bases from V and 4 bases from J; junction bases left unmatched: 10. Looked up from germline, CDR1 is SGHRS and CDR2 is YFSETQ. CDR3 in DNA: TGCGCCAGCAGCGGGACCCAACAGGGGAGCACTGAAGCTTTCTTT. It yields the protein CASSGTQQGSTEAFF.

The V call is TRBV7-8, the J call TRBJ2-1; possible D gene TRBD2, 6 bases. Germline V CDR1 and CDR2: SGHVS, FQNEAQ. V dropped 0 bases and J dropped 2 bases, with 11 bases sitting between them. This CDR3 has 16 amino acids. The CDR3, as DNA: TGTGCCAGCAGCTTAGCGCAACTAGCAGCCTACAATGAGCAGTTCTTC. Its protein is CASSLAQLAAYNEQFF.

This clone has just a few counts. The CDR3 reads CASSGRANEKLFF. The CDR3 bases are TGTGCCAGCTCGGGGAGGGCTAATGAAAAACTGTTTTTT. The rearrangement uses TRBV12-3 or TRBV12-4 and TRBJ1-4; no reliable D call. The ends were cut back, 8 bases at V and 3 bases at J, with 10 bases in the middle. This CDR3 comprises 13 residues.

The chain uses TRBV4-1 and TRBJ2-2, with 7 positions matching TRBD2. CDR1 is MGHRA, CDR2 YSYEKL, per germline. The CDR3 extends over 14 amino acids. V lost 4 bases and J lost 6; bases outside the gene matches: 5. The CDR3 nucleotides are TGCGCCAGCAGCCCACCACGGGGGGCCGGGGAGCTGTTTTTT. Encoded protein: CASSPPRGAGELFF.

The chain joins TRBV19 to TRBJ2-2; tentatively, D is TRBD2 (5 bases). The CDR3 is 16 amino acids. CDR1 is LNHDA, CDR2 SQIVND, per germline (reference sequence). V lost 3 bases and J lost 3, with 14 bases in between. CDR3 coding DNA: TGTGCCAGTAGTATGCCCCGGGGTAGCGACACCGGGGAGCTGTTTTTT. This encodes CASSMPRGSDTGELFF.

V is TRBV30 and J is TRBJ2-2; D perhaps matches TRBD1 (6 bases). CDR1 and CDR2 (germline): GTSNPN, SVGIG (reference sequence). The CDR3 sequence is 12 residues long. The CDR3 protein is CAYGQGSGELFF. The CDR3 region has the DNA TGTGCGTATGGGCAGGGGTCCGGGGAGCTGTTTTTT.

This clone was detected only once. The gene calls are TRBV4-2 and TRBJ1-2, with a tentative D call TRBD1 (6 bases). The V end was cut by 2 bases, the J end by 5 bases, with 12 bases between. CDR1 and CDR2 (germline): LGHNA, YNFKEQ. The CDR3 sequence is 14 residues long. The CDR3 DNA reads TGTGCCAGCAGCCAATGGACAGCGCAATATGGCTACACCTTC. Translated, it gives CASSQWTAQYGYTF.

The CDR3 coding sequence is TGCGCCAGCAGCTTCGGTCTAGTTTCCTACAATGAGCAGTTCTTC. Protein sequence: CASSFGLVSYNEQFF. This chain uses TRBV5-1 with TRBJ2-1; no firm D call. The ends were cut back, 2 bases at V and 1 base at J, with 10 bases in the middle. The CDR3 extends over 15 amino acids. The germline gives CDR1 SGHRS, CDR2 YFSETQ.

By frequency in the sample, this clone is medium-sized. The V gene is TRBV6-6, the J gene TRBJ1-1; 8 bases line up with TRBD1. Germline lookup yields CDR1 MNHNY and CDR2 SVGAGI (reference sequence). Germline trimming cut 2 bases from V and 7 bases from J; bases unmatched to any gene: 9. This CDR3 region has 15 residues. The CDR3 here is CASSYGRTGNFEAFF. CDR3 bases: TGTGCCAGCAGTTACGGCAGGACAGGGAATTTTGAAGCTTTCTTT.

The chain employs TRBV28 and TRBJ2-6; TRBD2 agrees at 8 bases. The V segment lost 6 bases and the J segment 2 bases; nucleotides outside the gene matches: 15. Germline V CDR1 and CDR2: MDHEN, SYDVKM. The CDR3 is made up of 19 amino acids. This chain's CDR3 is CASSKGWLAGEPGANVLTF. For the CDR3, the DNA is TGTGCCAGCAGCAAAGGGTGGCTAGCGGGCGAACCTGGGGCCAACGTCCTGACTTTC.